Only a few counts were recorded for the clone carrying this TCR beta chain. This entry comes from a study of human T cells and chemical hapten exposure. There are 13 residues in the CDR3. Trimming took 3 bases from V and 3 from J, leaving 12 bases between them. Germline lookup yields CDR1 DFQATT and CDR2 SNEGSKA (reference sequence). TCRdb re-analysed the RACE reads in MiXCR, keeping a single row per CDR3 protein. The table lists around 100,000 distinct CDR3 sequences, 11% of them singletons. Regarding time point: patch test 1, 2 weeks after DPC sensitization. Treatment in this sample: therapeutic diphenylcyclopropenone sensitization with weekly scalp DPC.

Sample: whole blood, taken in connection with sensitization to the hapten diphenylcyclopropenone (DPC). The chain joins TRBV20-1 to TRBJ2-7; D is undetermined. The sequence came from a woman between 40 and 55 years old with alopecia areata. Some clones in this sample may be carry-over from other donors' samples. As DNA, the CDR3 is TGCAGTGCTAGGTTCAACAGAAACTACGAGCAGTACTTC. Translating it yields CSARFNRNYEQYF.